These T cell receptor beta chains were read from a single sample in a study of T cell responses to AZD1222 COVID-19 vaccine. Assay: immunoSEQ multiplex PCR; the TCRdb copy retains only in-frame clones and omits some. Seen here are about 140,000 clones, more than 85% observed once, and the top ten hold approximately 0.96%. Sequenced here: peripheral blood, sampled on day 0 of MenACWY control vaccination. These TCRs come from an adult in good health. Each CDR3 is given without its conserved first and last residue. Fields, in order: V gene, J gene, CDR3 protein.

TRBV12-3/TRBV12-4	TRBJ2-3	ASRGPDTQY
TRBV4-1	TRBJ1-1	ASSQSGRETEAF
TRBV4-1	TRBJ2-1	ASSQDQAGSSSYNEQF
TRBV5-1	TRBJ2-1	ASSRQGFNEQF
TRBV25-1	TRBJ2-3	ASGTVGTDTQY
TRBV19	TRBJ1-6	ASSIKGQTYNSPLH
TRBV11-3	TRBJ2-3	ASSWGGGRKADTQY
TRBV15	TRBJ2-1	ATSRDPGSSNEQF
TRBV18	TRBJ2-2	ASSRVGRANTGELF
TRBV2	TRBJ1-5	ASMREGLGGQPQH
TRBV5-6	TRBJ1-1	ASSLGTGGMNTEAF
TRBV5-6	TRBJ1-5	ASSWSRAPGQPQH
TRBV7-3	TRBJ2-2	ASSLRQGNTGELF
TRBV9	TRBJ1-6	ASSVGQGDSPLH
TRBV7-8	TRBJ2-1	ASSLYPGGRNRNEQF
TRBV13	TRBJ2-1	ASSPRLAGGSEQF
TRBV27	TRBJ2-2	ASSLRGIGELF
TRBV27	TRBJ1-2	ASSYRQHYGYT
TRBV5-6	TRBJ1-2	ASSWDGNYGYT
TRBV18	TRBJ1-2	ASSPASYGYT
TRBV12-3/TRBV12-4	TRBJ1-2	ASSFRLGDGYT
TRBV27	TRBJ1-6	ASSPRPNSPLH
TRBV12-3/TRBV12-4	TRBJ1-2	ASLDDTNYGYT
TRBV7-9	TRBJ2-7	ASGRGLDGTAIPYEQY
TRBV6-1	TRBJ1-4	ASSEAQAGGDNEKLF
TRBV28	TRBJ2-1	ASSLGGSSRNEQF
TRBV3-1/TRBV3-2	TRBJ1-2	ASSQKDRKAGYGYT
TRBV5-1	TRBJ1-1	ASKDPENTEAF
TRBV28	TRBJ2-7	ASTSRGRGRSYEQY
TRBV6-6	TRBJ2-5	ASSYGRGQGETQY
TRBV25-1	TRBJ2-7	ASSSGYEQY
TRBV19	TRBJ2-2	ASSISSGTGELF
TRBV5-6	TRBJ2-7	ASSLGGVDEQY
TRBV6-2/TRBV6-3	TRBJ2-7	ASSAQRDRPYEQY
TRBV29-1	TRBJ2-1	SVEGLAGTRVNEQF
TRBV6-1	TRBJ1-6	ASSETAFRDSPLH
TRBV6-5	TRBJ1-2	ASLGRVNYGYT
TRBV6-5	TRBJ1-2	ASSREPAAVYGYT
TRBV9	TRBJ2-7	ASSVGGGGYEQY
TRBV24-1	TRBJ2-3	ATSGSGTSGPDTQY
TRBV9	TRBJ1-3	ASSVDGPNLSGNTIY
TRBV7-3	TRBJ1-1	ASSPHKNTEAF
TRBV20-1	TRBJ2-1	SASVPRSYSARSSYNEQF
TRBV6-4	TRBJ1-5	ASSPGSNQPQH
TRBV4-1	TRBJ1-3	ASSQDVNSGNTIY
TRBV5-4	TRBJ2-5	ASSLGQGRETQY
TRBV7-2	TRBJ1-1	ASSSGQDLTEAF
TRBV14	TRBJ2-2	ASSQDLFSGELF
TRBV7-9	TRBJ1-4	ASSHPTGQNEKLF
TRBV5-4	TRBJ2-1	ASSTVSGGGKNEQF
TRBV4-2	TRBJ2-2	ASSQDPRTGFGELF
TRBV7-2	TRBJ1-2	ASSLVSGIRLNYGYT
TRBV6-6	TRBJ1-4	ASSRAGEEKLF
TRBV7-2	TRBJ1-1	ASSLREYGKTEAF
TRBV4-2	TRBJ2-7	ASSQSRGSAEQY